The text below deals with one TCR beta chain. Its antigen is as yet unknown. One end of the junction fails to match germline, which may point to a read error. The CDR3 totals 11 residues. Germline assignment: CDR1 SGHDT and CDR2 YYEEEE. TCRdb independently ran MiXCR on the 5' RACE reads; one entry per CDR3 protein. The repertoire holds about 500,000 distinct CDR3 sequences, with 17% as singletons. The sample is drawn from a study of T cells after yellow fever vaccination. Study at large: Fractions with few cells were prepared using SMART-Seq v4 Ultra Low Input.

Points from the study as a whole: Peaking faster, on day 5 versus 15, the secondary response was nonetheless weaker. Once the booster was given, most primary-vaccination clones reappeared, at roughly 96% for CD4 and more than 85% for CD8.

The starting material was PBMCs, obtained 5 to 6 days after the first yellow fever vaccination. The sequence was collected from a man younger than 35 who received the YFV17D yellow fever vaccine. The V call is TRBV5-6, the J call TRBJ1-2; D ambiguous. In DNA, the CDR3 is TGTGCCTGCAGCTCGTTAGGGGGCTACACCTTC. It translates to CACSSLGGYTF.